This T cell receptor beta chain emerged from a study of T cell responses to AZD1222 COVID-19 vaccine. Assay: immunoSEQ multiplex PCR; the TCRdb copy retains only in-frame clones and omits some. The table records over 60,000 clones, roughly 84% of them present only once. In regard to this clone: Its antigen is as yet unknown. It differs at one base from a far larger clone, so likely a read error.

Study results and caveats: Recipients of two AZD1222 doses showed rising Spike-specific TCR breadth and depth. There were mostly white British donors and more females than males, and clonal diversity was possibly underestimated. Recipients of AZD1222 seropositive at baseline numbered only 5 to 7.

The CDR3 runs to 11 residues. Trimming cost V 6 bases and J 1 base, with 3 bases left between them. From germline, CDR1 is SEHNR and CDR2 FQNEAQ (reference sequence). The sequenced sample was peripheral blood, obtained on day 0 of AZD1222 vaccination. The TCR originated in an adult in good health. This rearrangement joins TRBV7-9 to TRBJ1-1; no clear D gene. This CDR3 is CASSSNTEAFF. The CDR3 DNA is TGTGCCAGCAGTTCGAACACTGAAGCTTTCTTT.